This T cell receptor (beta chain) was captured by sequencing in a study of neurological immune-mediated disorders. Study findings and constraints: Expansion of TCR clones was greatest in HTLV-1-associated myelopathy and smallest in multiple sclerosis, where it fell below that of healthy controls. No sharing of CDR3 amino acid sequences was observed among expanded clones across subjects, suggesting private repertoires in all groups.

Indicated time point: longitudinal time-point 2. The study used blood bank volunteers in Maryland, USA, as healthy controls. Unsorted libraries were generated from 2 million PBMCs. These cells had been stored in RNAlater at -80 C. The sample holds many counts of this clonotype. Its antigen is not known. TCRdb redid the calling of the 5' RACE reads with MiXCR, one entry per CDR3 protein. This sample has fewer than 40,000 distinct CDR3 sequences, with about 13% found just once. This TCR was sampled from a woman in her thirties or forties in good health. What was sequenced was PBMCs.

CDR3 sequence (DNA): TGTGCCAGCAGCACGGCCTCGGCAAGGTCTGAAGCTTTCTTT. This encodes CASSTASARSEAFF. The chain carries TRBV7-8 and TRBJ1-1; D is uncertain. CDR1 and CDR2 (germline): SGHVS, FQNEAQ. Trimming removed 5 bases at V and 6 bases at J, with 16 bases between. This CDR3 has 14 residues.